The text below deals with one T cell receptor (beta chain). V dropped 5 bases and J dropped 2; count of bases not matched to a gene: 7. This CDR3 contains 15 residues. Germline V CDR1 and CDR2: MNHEY, SMNVEV (reference sequence). Authors' data handling: Reference gene primers were amplified, and this amplification served to estimate nucleated cell counts. Generated by immunoSEQ multiplex PCR, the TCRdb table keeps only in-frame clones and is missing some. The DNA was the basis for D and trimming; V, J and clone size are from that table. Altogether roughly 120,000 clones are present, 85% being singletons, with the ten largest covering 3% to 3.5%. This sample was included in a study of blood T cell repertoires in COVID-19. Study as a whole: Samples taken during acute and convalescent COVID-19 were collected in the United States, Italy and Spain. The analysed material was cDNA or gDNA that came from T cells, B-cell-depleted T cells, or PBMCs.

The specimen was peripheral blood. The TCR comes from a middle-aged man with acute or convalescent COVID-19. V usage is TRBV27 and J usage is TRBJ2-7, with 9 bases identical to TRBD1. This CDR3 reads CASSTTGDRAYEQYF. In DNA, the CDR3 is TGTGCCAGCAGTACAACAGGGGACAGGGCCTACGAGCAGTACTTC.